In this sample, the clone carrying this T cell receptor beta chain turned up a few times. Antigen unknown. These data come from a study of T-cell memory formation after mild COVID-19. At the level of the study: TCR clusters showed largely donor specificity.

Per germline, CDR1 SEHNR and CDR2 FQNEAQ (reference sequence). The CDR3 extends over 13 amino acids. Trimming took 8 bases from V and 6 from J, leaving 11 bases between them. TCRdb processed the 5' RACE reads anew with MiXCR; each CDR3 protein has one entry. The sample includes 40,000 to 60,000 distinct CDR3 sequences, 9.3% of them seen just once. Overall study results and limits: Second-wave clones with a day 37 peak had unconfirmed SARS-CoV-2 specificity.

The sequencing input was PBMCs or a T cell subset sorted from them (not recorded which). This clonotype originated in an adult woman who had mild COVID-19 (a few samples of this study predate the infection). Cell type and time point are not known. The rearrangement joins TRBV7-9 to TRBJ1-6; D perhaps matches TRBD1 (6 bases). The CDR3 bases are TGTGCCAGCGGGGCAGGGGCTAATTCACCCCTCCACTTT. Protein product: CASGAGANSPLHF.